Presented here are 17 T cell receptor beta chains from one specimen sequenced in a study of blood T cell repertoires in COVID-19. Assay: immunoSEQ multiplex PCR; the TCRdb copy retains only in-frame clones and omits some. Among 380,000 or so clones listed, around 87% were seen once. Sequencing input: PBMCs or T cells enriched from blood (not recorded which). The receptors come from a man aged 30-40 years who had recovered from COVID-19.

This rearrangement joins TRBV23-1 to TRBJ1-2; TRBD1 matches at 9 bases. TRBV23-1 is filed as an ORF, its function uncertain. J lost 2 bases, V lost 3 bases, and 10 bases had no gene match. This CDR3 region has 17 residues. CDR3 coding DNA: TGCGCCAGCAGTCAGCCGGGACAGGGAGGGGGCAACTATGGCTACACCTTC. Translating gives CASSQPGQGGGNYGYTF.

The DNA of the CDR3 is TGTGCCAGCAGCTCGTCTCACGAACAGGGGCTCTATGGCTACACCTTC. This sequence encodes CASSSSHEQGLYGYTF. The genes are TRBV7-9 and TRBJ1-2; 7 bases line up with TRBD1. The CDR3 contains 16 residues. CDR1 is SEHNR and CDR2 is FQNEAQ in the germline V gene (reference sequence). Trimming cost V 4 bases and J 4 bases; bases outside gene matches: 12.

The V gene is TRBV19, the J gene TRBJ2-7, with a tentative D call TRBD1 (5 bases). V was pared by 5 bases and J by 0 bases, with 8 bases between. Per the germline V gene, CDR1 is LNHDA and CDR2 is SQIVND (reference sequence). The CDR3 covers 13 residues. CDR3: CASSDSLSYEQYF. The CDR3 DNA reads TGTGCCAGTAGTGACAGTCTCTCCTACGAGCAGTACTTC. Based on the CDR3 plus reference TRBV19 and TRBJ2-7, the full variable domain is DGGITQSPKYLFRKEGQNVTLSCEQNLNHDAMYWYRQDPGQGLRLIYYSQIVNDFQKGDIAEGYSVSREKKESFPLTVTSAQKNPTAFYLCASSDSLSYEQYFGPGTRLTVT.

The chain joins TRBV27 to TRBJ2-3, with 11 bases matching TRBD2. Germline lookup yields CDR1 MNHEY and CDR2 SMNVEV (reference sequence). Germline trimming cut 4 bases from V and 1 base from J; bases unmatched to any gene: 7. This CDR3 region has 17 residues. CDR3 in amino acids: CASSSWTSGLRTDTQYF. The CDR3 nucleotides read TGTGCCAGCAGTTCCTGGACTAGCGGGTTACGCACAGATACGCAGTATTTT.

The V call is TRBV6-1, the J call TRBJ1-4, with 8 nucleotides matching TRBD1. Germline V gene data show CDR1 as MNHNS and CDR2 as SASEGT. This CDR3 is 14 amino acids long. V lost 5 bases and J lost 8; bases outside the gene matches: 7. CDR3 sequence reads: CASSPGQGGEKLFF. For the CDR3, the DNA is TGTGCCAGCAGTCCCGGACAGGGAGGGGAAAAACTGTTTTTT.

This clone was detected only once. The rearrangement uses TRBV2 and TRBJ2-3, with 9 bases that match TRBD1. The CDR3 has 14 amino acids. V gave up 7 bases and J gave up 5 bases; unmatched junction bases: 7. Germline loops: CDR1 SNHLY, CDR2 FYNNEI. The CDR3 DNA reads as TGTGCCAGCATCGGGACAGGGAATATAGATACGCAGTATTTT. This encodes CASIGTGNIDTQYF.

The chain recombines TRBV19 with TRBJ1-2, with TRBD1 matching over 7 bases. The V gene's germline CDR1 is LNHDA and CDR2 SQIVND (reference sequence). The CDR3 consists of 13 residues. The V segment lost 6 bases and the J segment 12 bases; nucleotides outside the gene matches: 13. The CDR3 nucleotides are TGTGCCAGTAGCCAAACCGGGACAGCGCTACACACCTTC. This encodes CASSQTGTALHTF. Filled out from reference TRBV19 and TRBJ1-2, the complete variable domain reads DGGITQSPKYLFRKEGQNVTLSCEQNLNHDAMYWYRQDPGQGLRLIYYSQIVNDFQKGDIAEGYSVSREKKESFPLTVTSAQKNPTAFYLCASSQTGTALHTFGSGTRLTVV.

CDR3 coding DNA: TGTGCCAGCTCACCCGGAGGGGCGAGTCGGTTAGAAGAAAAACTGTTTTTT. Translated, it gives CASSPGGASRLEEKLFF. The genes are TRBV18 and TRBJ1-4, with D perhaps matching TRBD1 (5 bases). The CDR3 extends over 17 amino acids. V gave up 3 bases and J gave up 8 bases, with 22 bases separating them. CDR1 and CDR2 from the germline V gene are KGHSH and LQKENI.

This clone appeared once. V and J are TRBV6-5 and TRBJ1-2; D may be TRBD1 (6 bases). The germline V and J ends were trimmed by 5 bases and 4 bases, with 11 bases remaining between them. The CDR3 sequence is 13 residues long. Germline-derived CDR1 and CDR2 are MNHEY and SVGAGI. CDR3 nucleotides: TGTGCCAGCAGTCAACAGGGAAGCTATGGCTACACCTTC. Encoded protein: CASSQQGSYGYTF.

Concerning this clone: Additional DNA sequences in this sample encode the identical CDR3. The V call is TRBV5-1, the J call TRBJ2-7; the D is unclear. The germline gives CDR1 SGHRS, CDR2 YFSETQ. Trimming removed 4 bases at V and 1 base at J, with 9 bases between. The CDR3 totals 13 residues. CDR3 protein: CASSPSVSYEQYF. CDR3 DNA: TGCGCCAGCAGCCCCTCTGTTTCCTACGAGCAGTACTTC. Variable domain in full (rest from reference TRBV5-1 and TRBJ2-7): KAGVTQTPRYLIKTRGQQVTLSCSPISGHRSVSWYQQTPGQGLQFLFEYFSETQRNKGNFPGRFSGRQFSNSRSEMNVSTLELGDSALYLCASSPSVSYEQYFGPGTRLTVT.

The chain links TRBV6-5 to TRBJ1-2; the match to TRBD1 covers 9 bases. Unmatched junction bases numbered 5, after V lost 4 bases and J lost 8 bases. The CDR3 has 13 residues. Germline values: CDR1 MNHEY, CDR2 SVGAGI. CDR3 region: CASSLQGAQGYTF. CDR3 nucleotides: TGTGCCAGCAGTTTACAGGGGGCGCAGGGCTACACCTTC.

This clone was seen only once. The V gene is TRBV14, the J gene TRBJ1-2, with no clear D. The CDR3 contains 13 residues. Germline lookup yields CDR1 SGHDN and CDR2 FVKESK. V shed 4 bases and J shed 0 bases, with 6 bases lying between them. CDR3 DNA sequence: TGTGCCAGCAGCCTACAGACTAACTATGGCTACACCTTC. This encodes CASSLQTNYGYTF.

This clone was recorded a few times. The chain joins TRBV29-1 to TRBJ1-1; tentative D call: TRBD1 (6 bases). The CDR3 is 13 amino acids. With 4 bases removed from V and 4 bases from J, the gap between germline ends came to 13 bases. The germline V gene encodes CDR1 SQVTM and CDR2 ANQGSEA. As DNA, the CDR3 is TGCAGCGTTGTTGCAGGGGTCGCCACTGAAGCTTTCTTT. Translating it yields CSVVAGVATEAFF.

The chain recombines TRBV5-1 with TRBJ2-1, with TRBD1 matching 9 bases. The germline V gene has CDR1 SGHRS and CDR2 YFSETQ. This CDR3 region has 14 residues. V dropped 2 bases and J dropped 8; count of bases not matched to a gene: 5. DNA of the CDR3: TGCGCCAGCAGCTTCGGACAGGGGTCCGATGAGCAGTTCTTC. It yields the protein CASSFGQGSDEQFF. The full variable domain, its missing parts supplied by reference TRBV5-1 and TRBJ2-1, is KAGVTQTPRYLIKTRGQQVTLSCSPISGHRSVSWYQQTPGQGLQFLFEYFSETQRNKGNFPGRFSGRQFSNSRSEMNVSTLELGDSALYLCASSFGQGSDEQFFGPGTRLTVL.

The V gene is TRBV27, the J gene TRBJ1-1; 7 nucleotides agree with TRBD1. Germline V gene data show CDR1 as MNHEY and CDR2 as SMNVEV (reference sequence). The CDR3 sequence is 13 residues long. V shed 8 bases and J 2 bases; nucleotides not matched to a gene: 5. The chain's CDR3 is CASGAGGNTEAFF. In nucleotides, the CDR3 is TGTGCCAGCGGAGCAGGGGGAAACACTGAAGCTTTCTTT.

V and J are TRBV3-1 (or the pseudogene TRBV3-2) and TRBJ1-5; 9 bases agree with TRBD1. CDR1 LGHDT and CDR2 YNNKEL come from the germline V gene (reference sequence). With 0 bases clipped from V and 0 bases from J, the junction kept 9 bases outside the gene matches. This CDR3 has 19 residues. CDR3 nucleotide sequence: TGTGCCAGCAGCCAAGACACGAGACAGGGGGTCTATAGCAATCAGCCCCAGCATTTT. Amino acid sequence: CASSQDTRQGVYSNQPQHF.

The chain links TRBV19 to TRBJ1-5; tentative D call: TRBD1 (6 bases). CDR1 is LNHDA and CDR2 is SQIVND in the germline V gene (reference sequence). Trimming took off 5 bases at V and 7 bases at J, with 15 bases between the two ends. The CDR3 spans 14 residues. The CDR3 DNA follows: TGTGCCAGTAGTTCAACCAGGGGAGGGCAGCCCCAGCATTTT. It translates to CASSSTRGGQPQHF.